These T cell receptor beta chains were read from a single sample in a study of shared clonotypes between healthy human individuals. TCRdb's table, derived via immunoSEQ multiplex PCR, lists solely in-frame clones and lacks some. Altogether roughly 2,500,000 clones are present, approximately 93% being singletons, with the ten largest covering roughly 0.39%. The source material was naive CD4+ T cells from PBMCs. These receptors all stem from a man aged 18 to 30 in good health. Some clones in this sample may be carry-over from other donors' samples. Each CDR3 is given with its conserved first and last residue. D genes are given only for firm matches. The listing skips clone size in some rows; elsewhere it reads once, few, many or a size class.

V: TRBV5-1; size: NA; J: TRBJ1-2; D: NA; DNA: TGCGCCAGCAGCTTGGCTTTGGGCCCGACTTATGGCTACACCTTC; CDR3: CASSLALGPTYGYTF
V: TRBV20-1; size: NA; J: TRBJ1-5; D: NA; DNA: TGCAGTGCTGGTTTGAGACCCCAGCATTTT; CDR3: CSAGLRPQHF
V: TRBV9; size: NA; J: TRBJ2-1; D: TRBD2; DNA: TGTGCCAGCAGCGTAGGGGGGACTAGTGTCAATGAGCAGTTCTTC; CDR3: CASSVGGTSVNEQFF
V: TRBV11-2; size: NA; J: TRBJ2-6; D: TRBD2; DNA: TGTGCCAGCAGCTTAGGGCTAGCGGGGTCCTCTGGGGCCAACGTCCTGACTTTC; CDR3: CASSLGLAGSSGANVLTF
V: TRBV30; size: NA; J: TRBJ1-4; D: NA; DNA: TGTGCCTGGAGTTCCCCTGAAAAACTGTTTTTT; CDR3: CAWSSPEKLFF
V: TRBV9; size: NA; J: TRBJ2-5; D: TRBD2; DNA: TGTGCCAGCAGCGTAGGCCCGGGGGGGCGGGGGCAAGAGACCCAGTACTTC; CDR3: CASSVGPGGRGQETQYF
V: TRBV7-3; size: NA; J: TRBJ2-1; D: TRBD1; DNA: TGTGCCAGCAGCTTCACAGGGGTTGACAATGAGCAGTTCTTC; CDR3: CASSFTGVDNEQFF
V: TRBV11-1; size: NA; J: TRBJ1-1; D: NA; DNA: TGTGCCAGCAGCTGGGGGGGCTTTACTGAAGCTTTCTTT; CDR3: CASSWGGFTEAFF
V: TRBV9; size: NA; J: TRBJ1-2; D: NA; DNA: TGTGCCAGCGGAAACGGGCTGCCCTACGTGGTTGGCTACACCTTC; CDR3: CASGNGLPYVVGYTF
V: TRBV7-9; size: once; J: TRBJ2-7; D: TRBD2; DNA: TGTGCCAGCAGCTTAGTGCCCGGGGGGTGGCCTTACGAGCAGTACTTC; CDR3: CASSLVPGGWPYEQYF
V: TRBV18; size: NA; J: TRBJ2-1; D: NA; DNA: TGTGCCAGCTCACCCCAGGGACTGGTAAACAATGAGCAGTTCTTC; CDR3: CASSPQGLVNNEQFF
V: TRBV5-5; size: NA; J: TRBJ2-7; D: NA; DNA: TGTGCCAGCAGCTTTGGAGGCCCCGAGCAGTACTTC; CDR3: CASSFGGPEQYF
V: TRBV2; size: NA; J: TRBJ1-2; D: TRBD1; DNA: TGTGCCAGCAGTACAGGGGCTTGGGGGTATGGCTACACCTTC; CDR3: CASSTGAWGYGYTF
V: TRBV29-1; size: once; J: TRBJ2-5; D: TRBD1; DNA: TGCAGCGTCGGACAGGGTGACCAAGAGACCCAGTACTTC; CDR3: CSVGQGDQETQYF
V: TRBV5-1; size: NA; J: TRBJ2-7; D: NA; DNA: TGCGCCAGCAGCGTGGGAGGTTCCTACGAGCAGTACTTC; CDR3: CASSVGGSYEQYF
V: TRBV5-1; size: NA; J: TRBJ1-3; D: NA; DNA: TGCGCCAGCAGCTTGGGCCCCCACTCTGGAAACACCATATATTTT; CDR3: CASSLGPHSGNTIYF
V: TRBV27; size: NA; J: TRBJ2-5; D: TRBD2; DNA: TGTGCCAGCAGGGCCTTGGGACTAGCGGCGCAGTACTTC; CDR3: CASRALGLAAQYF
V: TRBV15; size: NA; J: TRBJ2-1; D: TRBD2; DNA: TGTGCCACCAGCAGACAGGGAGGGGATGAGCAGTTCTTC; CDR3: CATSRQGGDEQFF
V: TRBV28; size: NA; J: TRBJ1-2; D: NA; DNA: TGTGCCAGCAGCGGGTTCCCTAACTATGGCTACACCTTC; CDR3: CASSGFPNYGYTF
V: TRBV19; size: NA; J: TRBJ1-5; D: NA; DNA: TGTGCCAGTAGTAACGCCCTGGTGGGCCCCCGGCCCCAGCATTTT; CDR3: CASSNALVGPRPQHF
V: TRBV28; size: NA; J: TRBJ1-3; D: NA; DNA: TGTGCCAGCAGTTCTCCCGCCGCAACCAGCTCTGGAAACACCATATATTTT; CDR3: CASSSPAATSSGNTIYF
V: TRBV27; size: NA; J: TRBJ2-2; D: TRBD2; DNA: TGTGCCAGCAGTTCCATACTAGCGGGAGCGTCTACCGGGGAGCTGTTTTTT; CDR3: CASSSILAGASTGELFF
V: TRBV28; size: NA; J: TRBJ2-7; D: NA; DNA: TGTGCCAGCAGTTCTCAGGGACGCCCCGGTCGAGAGCAGTACTTC; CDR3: CASSSQGRPGREQYF
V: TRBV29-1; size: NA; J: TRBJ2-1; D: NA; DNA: TGCAGCGTTGAGTCGGGGACCAGGGTCAATGAGCAGTTCTTC; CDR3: CSVESGTRVNEQFF
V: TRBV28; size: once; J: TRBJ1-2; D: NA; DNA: TGTGCCAGCAGCCAGGTTCGGGCAGGGGCCCTCCCTTATGGCTACACCTTC; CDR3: CASSQVRAGALPYGYTF
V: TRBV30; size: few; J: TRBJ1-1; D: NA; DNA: TGTGCCTGGAGAGACCCCCAGGGTTTGAACACTGAAGCTTTCTTT; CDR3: CAWRDPQGLNTEAFF
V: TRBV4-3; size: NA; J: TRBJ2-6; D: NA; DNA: TGCGCCAGCAGCCAAGATGGGGGTCAGGGGGCCAACGTCCTGACTTTC; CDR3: CASSQDGGQGANVLTF
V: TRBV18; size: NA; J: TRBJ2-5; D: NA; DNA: TGTGCCAGCTCACAGACAGAGTTAGAGACCCAGTACTTC; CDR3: CASSQTELETQYF
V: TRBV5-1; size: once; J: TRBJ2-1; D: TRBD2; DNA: TGCGCCAGCGCAAAAACTAGCGCCAATGAGCAGTTCTTC; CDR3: CASAKTSANEQFF
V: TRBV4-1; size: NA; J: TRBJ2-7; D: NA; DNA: TGCGCCAGCAGCCAAGATTTCGCTTGGACCTACGAGCAGTACTTC; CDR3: CASSQDFAWTYEQYF
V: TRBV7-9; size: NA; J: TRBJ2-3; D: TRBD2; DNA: TGTGCCAAGGGGGTAGCGGGAACGGATACGCAGTATTTT; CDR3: CAKGVAGTDTQYF
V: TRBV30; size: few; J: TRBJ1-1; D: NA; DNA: TGTGCCTGGAGTGTAGGGGTGAACACTGAAGCTTTCTTT; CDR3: CAWSVGVNTEAFF
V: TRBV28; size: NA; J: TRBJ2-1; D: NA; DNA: TGTGCCAGCAGTTTACCGGCTAGCTCCTACAATGAGCAGTTCTTC; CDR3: CASSLPASSYNEQFF
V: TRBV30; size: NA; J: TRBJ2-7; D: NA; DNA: TGTGCCTGGAGCCCCAGAAGGGGTCCAAGCGGCTTCGAGCAGTACTTC; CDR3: CAWSPRRGPSGFEQYF
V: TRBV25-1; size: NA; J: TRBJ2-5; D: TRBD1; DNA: TGTGCCAGCAGCGGTTTCGACAGGGGTGGAGAGACCCAGTACTTC; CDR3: CASSGFDRGGETQYF
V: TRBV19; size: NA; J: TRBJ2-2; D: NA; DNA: TGTGCCAGTAGTGTCCTTGTCGGGGAGCTGTTTTTT; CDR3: CASSVLVGELFF
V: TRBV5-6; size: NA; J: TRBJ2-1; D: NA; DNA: TGTGCCAGCAGCCATACTAGGAACAATGAGCAGTTCTTC; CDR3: CASSHTRNNEQFF
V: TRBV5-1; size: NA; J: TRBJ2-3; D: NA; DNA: TGCGCCAGCAGCCGCCTCGGGGATACGCAGTATTTT; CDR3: CASSRLGDTQYF
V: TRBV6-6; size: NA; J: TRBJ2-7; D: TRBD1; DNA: TGTGCCAGCACCCACGGGACAGGAGCCTACGAGCAGTACTTC; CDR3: CASTHGTGAYEQYF
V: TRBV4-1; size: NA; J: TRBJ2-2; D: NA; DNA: TGCGCCAGCAGCCAAGATTACCGGTTGCCCGGGGAGCTGTTTTTT; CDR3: CASSQDYRLPGELFF
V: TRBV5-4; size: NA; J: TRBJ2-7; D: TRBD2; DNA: TGTGCCAGCAGCTTGCGTGGGAGGGAGTCCTACGAGCAGTACTTC; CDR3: CASSLRGRESYEQYF
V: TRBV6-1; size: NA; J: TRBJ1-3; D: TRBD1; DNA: TGTGCCAGCGCAACAGGGGGCTCTCGAAACACCATATATTTT; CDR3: CASATGGSRNTIYF
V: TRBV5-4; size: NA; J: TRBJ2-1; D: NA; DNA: TGTGCCAGCAGCTTGGGGCAGGGTGCCCCCAGTGAGCAGTTCTTC; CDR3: CASSLGQGAPSEQFF
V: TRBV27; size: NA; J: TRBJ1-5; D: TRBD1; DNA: TGTGCCAGCAGTTTTGGGACAGGATATCAGCCCCAGCATTTT; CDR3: CASSFGTGYQPQHF
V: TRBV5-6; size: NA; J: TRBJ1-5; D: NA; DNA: TGTGCCAGCAGGCCCCTCTTCCGGGACACTAGCAATCAGCCCCAGCATTTT; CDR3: CASRPLFRDTSNQPQHF
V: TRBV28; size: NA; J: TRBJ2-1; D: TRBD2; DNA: TGTGCCAGCAGCTTCGGACTAGCGGGGATTGAGCAGTTCTTC; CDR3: CASSFGLAGIEQFF
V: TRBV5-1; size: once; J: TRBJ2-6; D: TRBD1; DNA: TGCGCCAGCAGCATAACACCGGGACAGGGACTCTCTGGGGCCAACGTCCTGACTTTC; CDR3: CASSITPGQGLSGANVLTF
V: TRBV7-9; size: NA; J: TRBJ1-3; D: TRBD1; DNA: TGTGCCAGCAGCCTGGACAGGGCTGGAAACACCATATATTTT; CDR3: CASSLDRAGNTIYF
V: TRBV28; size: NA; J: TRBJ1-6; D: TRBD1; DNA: TGTGCCACCCGGGACAGGGGAAATTCACCCCTCCACTTT; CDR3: CATRDRGNSPLHF
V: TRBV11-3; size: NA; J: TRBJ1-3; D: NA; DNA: TGTGCCAGCAGCTTAGGACAGTCCTCTGGAAACACCATATATTTT; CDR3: CASSLGQSSGNTIYF
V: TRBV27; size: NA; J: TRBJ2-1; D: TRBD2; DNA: TGTGCCAGCACTCCAAACAGCGGGAGAGGAAATGAGCAGTTCTTC; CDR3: CASTPNSGRGNEQFF
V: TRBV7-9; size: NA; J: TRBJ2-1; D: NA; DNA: TGTGCCAGCAGCCCTCCGACCGACACCTACAATGAGCAGTTCTTC; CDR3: CASSPPTDTYNEQFF
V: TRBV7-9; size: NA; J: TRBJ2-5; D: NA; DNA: TGTGCCAGCAGCTTAGGGCGGTGGACTTGGGCGGAGACCCAGTACTTC; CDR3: CASSLGRWTWAETQYF
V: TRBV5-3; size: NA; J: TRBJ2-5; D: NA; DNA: TGTGCCAGCAGCTTGGGGGCAACACAAGAGACCCAGTACTTC; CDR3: CASSLGATQETQYF
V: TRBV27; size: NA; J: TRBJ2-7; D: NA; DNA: TGTGCCAGCAGTTTAATGGCCGGGACGACCTACGAGCAGTACTTC; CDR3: CASSLMAGTTYEQYF
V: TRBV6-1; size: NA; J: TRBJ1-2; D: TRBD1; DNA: TGTGCCAGCAGAGCGGACAGGGTTCCTTATGGCTACACCTTC; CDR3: CASRADRVPYGYTF